The clone carrying this TCR beta chain turned up a few times. CDR3 length: 15 residues. Germline trimming cut 6 bases from V and 2 bases from J; bases unmatched to any gene: 8. The V gene's germline CDR1 is ENHRY and CDR2 SYGVKD. Every immunoSEQ plate was one replicate of a subset's evenly spread DNA. When replicate PCRs were run on unsorted PBMC, they used 300 ng DNA, approximately 30,000 T cell genomes. The sequenced material, unsorted PBMC DNA, was run on ten immunoSEQ deep assay plates. TCRdb keeps only in-frame clones here, not all; method: immunoSEQ multiplex PCR. The table shows approximately 510,000 clones, with 60% to 85% occurring only once. This record comes from a study of shared clonotypes between healthy human individuals. Study summary: Contributing individuals were two females and a few males aged 18 to 49.

Sequencing was done on a sample of PBMCs. This sequence joins TRBV10-3 and TRBJ2-7; 9 bases align to TRBD1. This TCR was sampled from a woman in her thirties or forties in good health. Some clones in this sample may be carry-over from other donors' samples. The CDR3 spells CAIRLGTGSTYEQYF. The CDR3 DNA reads as TGTGCCATCAGACTCGGGACAGGGTCTACCTACGAGCAGTACTTC.